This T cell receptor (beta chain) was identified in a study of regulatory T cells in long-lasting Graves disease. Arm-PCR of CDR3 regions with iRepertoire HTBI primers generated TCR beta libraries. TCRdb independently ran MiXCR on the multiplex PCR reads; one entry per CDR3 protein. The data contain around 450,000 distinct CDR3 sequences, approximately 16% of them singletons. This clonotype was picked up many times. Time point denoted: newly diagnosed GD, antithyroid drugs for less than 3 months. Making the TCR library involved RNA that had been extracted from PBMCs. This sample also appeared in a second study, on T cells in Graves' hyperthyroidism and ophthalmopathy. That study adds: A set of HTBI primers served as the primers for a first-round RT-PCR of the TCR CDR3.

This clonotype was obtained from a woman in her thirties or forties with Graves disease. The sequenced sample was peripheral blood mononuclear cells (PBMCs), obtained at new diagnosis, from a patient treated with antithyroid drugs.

The CDR3: CASSSTGDSPLHF. CDR3 sequence (DNA): TGTGCCAGCAGCTCGACAGGGGATTCACCCCTCCACTTT. This chain links TRBV28 with TRBJ1-6, with 8 bases matching TRBD1. Looked up from germline, CDR1 is MDHEN and CDR2 is SYDVKM. With 6 bases clipped from V and 8 bases from J, the junction kept 3 bases outside the gene matches. The CDR3 is made up of 13 amino acids.